These T cell receptor beta chains were read from a single sample in a study of cytomegalovirus exposure and HLA in healthy donors. TCRdb's copy holds only in-frame clones and misses some; the assay was immunoSEQ multiplex PCR. The table for this sample gives roughly 220,000 clones. Source material: PBMCs. Receptors originate from a girl aged 2 to 9 in good health and CMV-seropositive. Each CDR3 is given with its conserved first and last residue. D genes are given only for firm matches.

TRBJ2-7 | 13 | TRBV28 | TRBD2 | TGTGCCAGCAGTTTGGGAGGGCTGGACGAGCAGTACTTC | CASSLGGLDEQYF
TRBJ2-7 | 16 | TRBV28 | TRBD2 | TGTGCCAGCAGCCAACCCCCAACTAGCGGGAGCCACGAGCAGTACTTC | CASSQPPTSGSHEQYF
TRBJ1-2 | 15 | TRBV19 | TRBD1 | TGTGCCAGTAGTACAGGGGACAGTACTAACTATGGCTACACCTTC | CASSTGDSTNYGYTF
TRBJ2-1 | 13 | TRBV7-9 | TRBD2 | TGTGCCAGCAGCCTGCCCGGGAGGAGTGAGCAGTTCTTC | CASSLPGRSEQFF
TRBJ1-4 | 17 | TRBV10-2 | TRBD1 | TGCGCCACTCGACAGGGACAGCTAGTTGCAACTAATGAAAAACTGTTTTTT | CATRQGQLVATNEKLFF
TRBJ2-7 | 13 | TRBV5-1 | - | TGCGCCAGCAGCTTGGATTTCTCGAGCGAGCAGTACTTC | CASSLDFSSEQYF
TRBJ2-1 | 13 | TRBV5-1 | TRBD1 | TGCGCCAGCAGAAGGGGACAGCTCGCTGAGCAGTTCTTC | CASRRGQLAEQFF
TRBJ1-2 | 13 | TRBV11-3 | - | TGTGCCAGCAGCGGGGGCGACGGCAGAAGGGTCACCTTC | CASSGGDGRRVTF
TRBJ2-5 | 16 | TRBV7-9 | TRBD1 | TGTGCCAGCAGCCGAAATCGACAGGGGACCCAAGAGACCCAGTACTTC | CASSRNRQGTQETQYF
TRBJ2-7 | 15 | TRBV6-6 | TRBD2 | TGTGCCAGCAGTTATGAAGGCGGGAGGGCCTACGAGCAGTACTTC | CASSYEGGRAYEQYF
TRBJ2-5 | 17 | TRBV27 | - | TGTGCCAGCAGTGCCAATGCTGCGGGATCTTCAAGGGAGACCCAGTACTTC | CASSANAAGSSRETQYF
TRBJ2-2 | 14 | TRBV19 | TRBD2 | TGTGCCAGTCGTAGGGAGGGAGCGGGCGGGGAGCTGTTTTTT | CASRREGAGGELFF
TRBJ2-6 | 17 | TRBV7-6 | TRBD1 | TGTGCCAGCAGCCCTGGGACAGGGGGACCTGGGGCCAACGTCCTGACTTTC | CASSPGTGGPGANVLTF
TRBJ2-2 | 15 | TRBV10-3 | - | TGTGCCATCATCGAGGGACAAACGAACACCGGGGAGCTGTTTTTT | CAIIEGQTNTGELFF
TRBJ2-1 | 14 | TRBV10-1 | - | TGCGCCAGCAGTGAGGGCGGTTCCTACAATGAGCAGTTCTTC | CASSEGGSYNEQFF
TRBJ2-3 | 16 | TRBV5-4 | - | TGTGCCAGCAGCAACGGACTATCCGGGGGCACAGATACGCAGTATTTT | CASSNGLSGGTDTQYF
TRBJ1-5 | 12 | TRBV19 | - | TGTGCCAGTAGTATACTCCAGCAGCCCCAGCATTTT | CASSILQQPQHF
TRBJ2-3 | 15 | TRBV18 | TRBD2 | TGTGCCAGCTCACCTCTTGCGGGAGGAGGAGATACGCAGTATTTT | CASSPLAGGGDTQYF
TRBJ2-7 | 17 | TRBV7-9 | TRBD2 | TGTGCCAGCAGCCAAACTAGCGGACGAAACCTCTCCTACGAGCAGTACTTC | CASSQTSGRNLSYEQYF
TRBJ1-5 | 13 | TRBV9 | - | TGTGCCAGCAGCGCCGGTGTGAATCAGCCCCAGCATTTT | CASSAGVNQPQHF
TRBJ2-7 | 19 | TRBV7-9 | TRBD2 | TGTGCCAGCAGCTCCCATTACCGTCGGACTAGCGGGAGTCTACACGAGCAGTACTTC | CASSSHYRRTSGSLHEQYF
TRBJ2-7 | 20 | TRBV4-1 | TRBD1 | TGCGCCAGCAGCCAATTGCCTACAGGGGGCGGCGGCTCCTTACTGTGGGAGCAGTACTTC | CASSQLPTGGGGSLLWEQYF
TRBJ1-1 | 13 | TRBV2 | - | TGTGCCAGCAGTGGAGTGGGGGGGACTGAAGCTTTCTTT | CASSGVGGTEAFF